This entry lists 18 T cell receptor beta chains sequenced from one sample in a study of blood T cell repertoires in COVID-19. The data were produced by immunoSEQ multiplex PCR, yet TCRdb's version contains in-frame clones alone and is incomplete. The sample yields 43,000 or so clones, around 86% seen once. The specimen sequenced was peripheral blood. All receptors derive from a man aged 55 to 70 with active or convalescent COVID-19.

The chain's CDR3 is CASSQVWRAGQGEQFF. CDR3 coding DNA: TGCGCCAGCAGCCAAGTTTGGAGAGCGGGGCAGGGTGAGCAGTTCTTC. V and J are TRBV4-3 and TRBJ2-1; 7 bases fit TRBD2. Germline V CDR1 and CDR2: LGHNA, YSLEER. The CDR3 consists of 16 residues. V shed 1 base, J shed 9 bases, and the junction held 12 bases outside the gene matches.

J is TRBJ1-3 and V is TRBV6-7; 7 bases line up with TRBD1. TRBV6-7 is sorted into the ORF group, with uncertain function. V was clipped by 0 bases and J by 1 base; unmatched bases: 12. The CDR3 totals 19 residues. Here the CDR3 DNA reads TGTGCCAGCAGTTACTCCAGGGGGGCCGAGCCCCGTTCTGGAAACACCATATATTTT. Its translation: CASSYSRGAEPRSGNTIYF.

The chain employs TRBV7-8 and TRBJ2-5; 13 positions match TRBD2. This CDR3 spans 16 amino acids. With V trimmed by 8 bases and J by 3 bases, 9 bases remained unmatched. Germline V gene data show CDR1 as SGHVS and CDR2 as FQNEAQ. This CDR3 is CASSPTSGGGKETQYF. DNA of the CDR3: TGTGCCAGCTCCCCTACTAGCGGGGGGGGGAAAGAGACCCAGTACTTC. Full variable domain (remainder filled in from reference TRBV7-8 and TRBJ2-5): GAGVSQSPRYKVAKRGQDVALRCDPISGHVSLFWYQQALGQGPEFLTYFQNEAQLDKSGLPSDRFFAERPEGSVSTLKIQRTQQEDSAVYLCASSPTSGGGKETQYFGPGTRLLVL.

The CDR3 here is CASSQDSRPYQETQYF. CDR3 nucleotides: TGCGCCAGCAGCCAAGACTCCAGGCCGTACCAAGAGACCCAGTACTTC. The rearrangement links TRBV4-1 to TRBJ2-5; D gene ambiguous. Germline loops: CDR1 MGHRA, CDR2 YSYEKL. CDR3 length: 16 amino acids. V lost 0 bases and J lost 0, with 11 bases in between.

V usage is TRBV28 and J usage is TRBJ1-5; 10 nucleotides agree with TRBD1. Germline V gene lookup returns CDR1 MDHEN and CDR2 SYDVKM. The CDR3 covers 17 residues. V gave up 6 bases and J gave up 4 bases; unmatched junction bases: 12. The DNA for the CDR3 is TGTGCCAGCAGCGGATCCGGGACAGGGGTGCAGAATCAGCCCCAGCATTTT. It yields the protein CASSGSGTGVQNQPQHF.

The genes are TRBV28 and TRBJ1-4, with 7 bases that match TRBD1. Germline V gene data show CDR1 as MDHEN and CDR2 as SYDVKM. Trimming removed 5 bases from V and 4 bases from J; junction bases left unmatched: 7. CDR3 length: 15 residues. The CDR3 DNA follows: TGTGCCAGCAGTCTCGGACAGGCGATTAATGAAAAACTGTTTTTT. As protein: CASSLGQAINEKLFF. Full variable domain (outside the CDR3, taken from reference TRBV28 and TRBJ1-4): DVKVTQSSRYLVKRTGEKVFLECVQDMDHENMFWYRQDPGLGLRLIYFSYDVKMKEKGDIPEGYSVSREKKERFSLILESASTNQTSMYLCASSLGQAINEKLFFGSGTQLSVL.

The CDR3 is CASSVTGQYGELFF. The DNA of the CDR3 is TGTGCCAGCAGCGTCACCGGACAGTACGGGGAGCTGTTTTTT. The chain uses TRBV9 and TRBJ2-2; a possible D gene is TRBD1 (6 bases). The length of the CDR3 is 14 residues. V was cut by 2 bases and J by 7 bases, with 12 bases left in between. Germline CDR1 SGDLS, CDR2 YYNGEE. The whole variable domain, filled in from reference TRBV9 and TRBJ2-2, reads DSGVTQTPKHLITATGQRVTLRCSPRSGDLSVYWYQQSLDQGLQFLIQYYNGEERAKGNILERFSAQQFPDLHSELNLSSLELGDSALYFCASSVTGQYGELFFGEGSRLTVL.

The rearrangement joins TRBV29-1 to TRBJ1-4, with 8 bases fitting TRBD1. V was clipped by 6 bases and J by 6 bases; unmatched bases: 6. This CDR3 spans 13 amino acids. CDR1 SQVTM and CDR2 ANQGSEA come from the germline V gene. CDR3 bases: TGCAGCGTGTGGACAGGGCGGGATGAAAAACTGTTTTTT. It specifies CSVWTGRDEKLFF.

The CDR3 loop is CASSRGADMNTEAFF. As DNA, the CDR3 is TGTGCCAGCAGCCGGGGGGCAGACATGAACACTGAAGCTTTCTTT. The V call is TRBV5-4, the J call TRBJ1-1; a possible D gene is TRBD1 (6 bases). V lost 4 bases, J lost 0 bases, and 13 bases lay in between. Germline V CDR1 and CDR2: SGHNT, YYREEE (reference sequence). The CDR3 runs 15 residues.

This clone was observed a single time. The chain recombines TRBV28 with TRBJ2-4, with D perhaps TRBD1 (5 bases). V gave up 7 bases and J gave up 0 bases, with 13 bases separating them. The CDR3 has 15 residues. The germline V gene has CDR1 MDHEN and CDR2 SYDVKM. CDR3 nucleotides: TGTGCCAGCAATTTTATAGGGGAAGCCAAAAACATTCAGTACTTC. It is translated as CASNFIGEAKNIQYF. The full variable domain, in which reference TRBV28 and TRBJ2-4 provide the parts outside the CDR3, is DVKVTQSSRYLVKRTGEKVFLECVQDMDHENMFWYRQDPGLGLRLIYFSYDVKMKEKGDIPEGYSVSREKKERFSLILESASTNQTSMYLCASNFIGEAKNIQYFGAGTRLSVL.

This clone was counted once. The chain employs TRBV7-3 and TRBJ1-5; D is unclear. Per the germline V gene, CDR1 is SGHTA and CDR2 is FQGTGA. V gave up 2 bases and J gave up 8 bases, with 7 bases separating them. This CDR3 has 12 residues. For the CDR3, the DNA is TGTGCCAGCAGCTTATTGGAGGAGCCCCAGCATTTT. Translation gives CASSLLEEPQHF.

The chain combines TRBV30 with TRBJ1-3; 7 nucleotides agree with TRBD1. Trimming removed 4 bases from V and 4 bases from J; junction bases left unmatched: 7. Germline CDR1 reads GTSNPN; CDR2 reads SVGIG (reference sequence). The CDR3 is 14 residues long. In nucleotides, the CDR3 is TGTGCCTGGACCACAGGGGTCTCCGGAAACACCATATATTTT. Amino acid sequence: CAWTTGVSGNTIYF.

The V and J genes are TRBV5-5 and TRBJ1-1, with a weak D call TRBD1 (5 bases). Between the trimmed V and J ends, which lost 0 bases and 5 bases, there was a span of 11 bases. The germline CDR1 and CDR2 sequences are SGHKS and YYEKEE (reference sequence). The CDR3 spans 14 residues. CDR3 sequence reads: CASSLVGRATEAFF. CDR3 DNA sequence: TGTGCCAGCAGCTTGGTGGGCAGGGCTACTGAAGCTTTCTTT.

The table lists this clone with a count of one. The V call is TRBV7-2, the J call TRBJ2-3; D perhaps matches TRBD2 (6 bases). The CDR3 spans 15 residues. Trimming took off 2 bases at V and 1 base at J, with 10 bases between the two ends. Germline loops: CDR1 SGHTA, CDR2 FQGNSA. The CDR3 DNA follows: TGTGCCAGCAGCTTAATGCGCGGGGGCACAGATACGCAGTATTTT. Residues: CASSLMRGGTDTQYF.

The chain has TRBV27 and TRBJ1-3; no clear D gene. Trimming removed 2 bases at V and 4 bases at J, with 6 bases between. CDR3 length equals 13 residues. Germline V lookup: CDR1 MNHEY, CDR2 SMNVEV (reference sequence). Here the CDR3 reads CASSLRVGNTIYF. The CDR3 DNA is TGTGCCAGCAGTTTACGAGTCGGAAACACCATATATTTT.

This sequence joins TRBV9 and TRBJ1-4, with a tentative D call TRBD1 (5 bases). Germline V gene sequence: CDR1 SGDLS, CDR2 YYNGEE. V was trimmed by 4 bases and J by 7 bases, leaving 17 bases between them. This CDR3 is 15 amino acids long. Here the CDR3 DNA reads TGTGCCAGCAGCCCCCGTGGACAAGAGATTGAAAAACTGTTTTTT. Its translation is CASSPRGQEIEKLFF.

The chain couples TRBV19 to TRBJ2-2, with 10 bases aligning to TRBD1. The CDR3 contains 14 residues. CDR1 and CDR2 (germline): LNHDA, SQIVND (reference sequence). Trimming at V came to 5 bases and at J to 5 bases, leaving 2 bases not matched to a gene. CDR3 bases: TGTGCCAGTAGTTGGGGACAGGGGACCGGGGAGCTGTTTTTT. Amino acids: CASSWGQGTGELFF. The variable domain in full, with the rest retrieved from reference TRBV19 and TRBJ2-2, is DGGITQSPKYLFRKEGQNVTLSCEQNLNHDAMYWYRQDPGQGLRLIYYSQIVNDFQKGDIAEGYSVSREKKESFPLTVTSAQKNPTAFYLCASSWGQGTGELFFGEGSRLTVL.

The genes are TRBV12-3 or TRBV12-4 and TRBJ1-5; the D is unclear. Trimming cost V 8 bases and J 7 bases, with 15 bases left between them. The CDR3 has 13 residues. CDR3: CASGLRGDQPQHF. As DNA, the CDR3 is TGTGCCAGCGGATTGCGGGGTGACCAGCCCCAGCATTTT.